This TCR beta chain appears in the sequencing data of a study of sequential checkpoint blockade in melanoma. On the study more broadly: TCRbeta immunosequencing was performed on DNA from roughly 90 pretreatment melanoma tumor samples.

This clone appeared a few times. The antigen remains undetermined. Study-wide points: Mutational load did not correlate with tumor T-cell fraction or clonality.

TCRdb keeps only in-frame clones here, not all; method: immunoSEQ multiplex PCR. This table holds several thousand clones, roughly 24% found once. CDR3 size: 16 residues. V trimming: 5 bases; J trimming: 0 bases; junction bases outside the gene matches: 8. Germline loops: CDR1 LNHDA, CDR2 SQIVND (reference sequence). Treatment indicated: randomized to nivolumab then ipilimumab (arm A) or the reverse (arm B). The starting material was tumor tissue (inferred from file names), obtained from a patient given nivolumab and ipilimumab in sequence. This receptor was obtained from a human donor with melanoma. V is TRBV19 and J is TRBJ1-1; 8 bases are shared with TRBD1. The CDR3 DNA sequence: TGTGCCAGTAGTCGCTGGACAGGGACCATGAACACTGAAGCTTTCTTT. Its translation: CASSRWTGTMNTEAFF.